The TCR beta chain described here comes from a study of blood T cell repertoires in COVID-19. Looking at the study overall: The cDNA or gDNA used as material had been derived from T cells, B-cell-depleted T cells, or PBMCs.

The CDR3 extends over 15 amino acids. CDR1 and CDR2 from the germline V gene are LGHDT and YNNKEL (reference sequence). V dropped 4 bases and J dropped 2 bases, with 11 bases sitting between them. Per the original data handling: The assay estimated nucleated cells by amplifying reference gene primers. TCRdb's table, derived via immunoSEQ multiplex PCR, lists solely in-frame clones and lacks some. V, J and clone size are those of that table, while D and trimming were read from the DNA. Found here are more than 80,000 clones, about 64% of them singletons; the top ten hold approximately 0.9%. This sequence joins TRBV3-1 (or the pseudogene TRBV3-2) and TRBJ2-2; the D gene is possibly TRBD1 (6 bases). The material sequenced was peripheral blood. The TCR comes from a human donor with acute or convalescent COVID-19. The donor label of this sample is uncertain. CDR3 loop: CASSPGHGNTGELFF. The DNA for the CDR3 is TGTGCCAGCAGCCCGGGACACGGAAACACCGGGGAGCTGTTTTTT.